This T cell receptor (beta chain) derives from a study of human T cells and chemical hapten exposure. Study as a whole: Upper-back patch tests with 0.01% DPC were read at 6 days.

V shed 2 bases and J shed 4 bases, with 12 bases lying between them. CDR3 length: 14 residues. In germline, CDR1 is DFQATT, CDR2 SNEGSKA (reference sequence). The time point was: patch test 2, 6 weeks after DPC sensitization. The treatment denotes: therapeutic diphenylcyclopropenone sensitization with weekly scalp DPC. This clonotype has just a few counts. TCRdb fed the RACE reads into MiXCR, producing one record per CDR3 protein. Found here are 75,000 to 100,000 distinct CDR3 sequences, about 9.3% of them singletons; the top ten hold 2% to 2.5%. This material consisted of whole blood, taken in connection with sensitization to the hapten diphenylcyclopropenone (DPC). The chain links TRBV20-1 to TRBJ2-1; no definite D call. The TCR was taken from a woman between 40 and 50 years old with alopecia areata. Some clones in this sample may be carry-over from other donors' samples. The DNA for the CDR3 is TGCAGTGCTAGATTACCTTTAGATTACAATGAGCAGTTCTTC. Its protein is CSARLPLDYNEQFF.